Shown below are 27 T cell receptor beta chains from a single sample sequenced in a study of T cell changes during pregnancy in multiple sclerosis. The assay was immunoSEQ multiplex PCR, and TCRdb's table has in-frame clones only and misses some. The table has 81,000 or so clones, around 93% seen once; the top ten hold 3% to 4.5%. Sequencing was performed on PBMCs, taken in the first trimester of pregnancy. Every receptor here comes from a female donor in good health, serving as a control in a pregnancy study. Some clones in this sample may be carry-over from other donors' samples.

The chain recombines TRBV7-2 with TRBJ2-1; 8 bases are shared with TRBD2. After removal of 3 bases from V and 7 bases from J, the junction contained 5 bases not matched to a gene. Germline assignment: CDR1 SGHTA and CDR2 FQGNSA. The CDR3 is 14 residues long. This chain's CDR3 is CASSFGLARNEQFF. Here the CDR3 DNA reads TGTGCCAGCAGCTTCGGACTAGCCCGGAATGAGCAGTTCTTC.

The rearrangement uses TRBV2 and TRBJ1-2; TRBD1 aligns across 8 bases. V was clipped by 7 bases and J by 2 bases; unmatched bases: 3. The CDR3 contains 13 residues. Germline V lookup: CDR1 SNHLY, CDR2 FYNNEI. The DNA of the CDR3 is TGTGCCAGCACACCAGGGGGCAACTATGGCTACACCTTC. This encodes CASTPGGNYGYTF. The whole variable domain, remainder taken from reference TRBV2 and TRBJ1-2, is EPEVTQTPSHQVTQMGQEVILRCVPISNHLYFYWYRQILGQKVEFLVSFYNNEISEKSEIFDDQFSVERPDGSNFTLKIRSTKLEDSAMYFCASTPGGNYGYTFGSGTRLTVV.

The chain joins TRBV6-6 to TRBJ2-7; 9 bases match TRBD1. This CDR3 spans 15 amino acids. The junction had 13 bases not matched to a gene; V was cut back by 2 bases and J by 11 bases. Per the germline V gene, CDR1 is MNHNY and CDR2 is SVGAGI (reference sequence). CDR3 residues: CASSYPTGGGLTKYF. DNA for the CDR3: TGTGCCAGCAGTTACCCCACAGGGGGCGGACTGACGAAGTACTTC.

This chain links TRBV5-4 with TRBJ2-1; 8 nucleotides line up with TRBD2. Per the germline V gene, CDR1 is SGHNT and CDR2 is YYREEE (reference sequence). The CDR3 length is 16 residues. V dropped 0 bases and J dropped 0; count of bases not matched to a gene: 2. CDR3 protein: CASSLASGPSYNEQFF. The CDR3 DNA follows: TGTGCCAGCAGCTTGGCTAGCGGGCCCTCCTACAATGAGCAGTTCTTC.

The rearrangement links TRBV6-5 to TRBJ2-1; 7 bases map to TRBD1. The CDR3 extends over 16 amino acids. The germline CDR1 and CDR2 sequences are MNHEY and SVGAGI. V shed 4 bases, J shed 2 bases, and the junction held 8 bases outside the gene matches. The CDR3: CASSFTGAAAYNEQFF. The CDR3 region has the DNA TGTGCCAGCAGTTTCACAGGGGCGGCCGCCTACAATGAGCAGTTCTTC.

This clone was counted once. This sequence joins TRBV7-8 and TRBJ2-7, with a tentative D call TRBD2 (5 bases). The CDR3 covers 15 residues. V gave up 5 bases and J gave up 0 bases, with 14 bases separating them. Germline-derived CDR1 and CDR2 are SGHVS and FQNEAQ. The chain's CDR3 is CASSRGAARSYEQYF. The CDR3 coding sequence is TGTGCCAGCAGCCGGGGTGCGGCACGCTCCTACGAGCAGTACTTC.

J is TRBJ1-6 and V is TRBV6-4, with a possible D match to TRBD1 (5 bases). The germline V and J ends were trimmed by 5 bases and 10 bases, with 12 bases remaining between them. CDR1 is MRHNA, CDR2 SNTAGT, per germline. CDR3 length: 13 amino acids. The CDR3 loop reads CASSRIGGSPLHF. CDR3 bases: TGTGCCAGCAGTCGTATCGGGGGGTCACCCCTCCACTTT.

This CDR3 is CASSLGAGDRGFGAFF. The CDR3 DNA sequence: TGCGCCAGCAGCTTGGGGGCAGGGGACAGGGGGTTTGGAGCTTTCTTT. The chain employs TRBV5-1 and TRBJ1-1; 11 nucleotides match TRBD1. The junction had 11 bases not matched to a gene; V was cut back by 0 bases and J by 10 bases. The CDR3 length is 16 residues. Germline values: CDR1 SGHRS, CDR2 YFSETQ.

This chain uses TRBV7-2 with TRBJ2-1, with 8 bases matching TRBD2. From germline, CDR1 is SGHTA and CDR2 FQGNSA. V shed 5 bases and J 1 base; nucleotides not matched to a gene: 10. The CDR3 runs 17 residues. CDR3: CASSHGTSLISYNEQFF. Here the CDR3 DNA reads TGTGCCAGCAGCCACGGGACTAGTCTTATATCCTACAATGAGCAGTTCTTC.

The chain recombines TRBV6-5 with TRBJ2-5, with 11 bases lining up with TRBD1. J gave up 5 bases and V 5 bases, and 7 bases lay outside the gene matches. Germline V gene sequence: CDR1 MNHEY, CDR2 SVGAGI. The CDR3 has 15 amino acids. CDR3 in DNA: TGTGCCAGCAGTCGGACAGGGGGCATGGGGGAGACCCAGTACTTC. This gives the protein CASSRTGGMGETQYF.

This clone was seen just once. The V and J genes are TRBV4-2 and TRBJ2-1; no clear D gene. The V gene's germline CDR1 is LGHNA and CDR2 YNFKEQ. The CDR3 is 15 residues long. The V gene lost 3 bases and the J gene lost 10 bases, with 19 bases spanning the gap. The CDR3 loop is CASSQDLGSVGEQFF. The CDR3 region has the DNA TGTGCCAGCAGCCAGGATCTTGGAAGCGTCGGCGAGCAGTTCTTC.

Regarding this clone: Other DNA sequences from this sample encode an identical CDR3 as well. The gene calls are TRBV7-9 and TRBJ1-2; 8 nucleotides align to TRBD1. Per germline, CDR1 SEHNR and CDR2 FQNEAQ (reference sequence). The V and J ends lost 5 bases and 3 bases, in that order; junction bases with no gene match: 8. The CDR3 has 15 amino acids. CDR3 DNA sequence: TGTGCCAGCAGCCCTCAGGGGGCTCGGGACTATGGCTACACCTTC. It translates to CASSPQGARDYGYTF.

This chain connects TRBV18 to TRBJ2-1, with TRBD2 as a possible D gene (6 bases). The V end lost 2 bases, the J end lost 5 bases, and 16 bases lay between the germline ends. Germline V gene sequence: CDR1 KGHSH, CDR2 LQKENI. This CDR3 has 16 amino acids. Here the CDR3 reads CASSPARLGLDNEQFF. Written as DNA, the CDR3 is TGTGCCAGCTCACCAGCCAGACTAGGCCTCGACAATGAGCAGTTCTTC.

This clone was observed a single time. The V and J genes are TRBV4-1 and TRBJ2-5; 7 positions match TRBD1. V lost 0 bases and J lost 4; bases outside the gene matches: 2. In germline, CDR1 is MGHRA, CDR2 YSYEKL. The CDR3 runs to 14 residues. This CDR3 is CASSQDRTGETQYF. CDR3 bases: TGCGCCAGCAGCCAAGATCGGACAGGAGAGACCCAGTACTTC.

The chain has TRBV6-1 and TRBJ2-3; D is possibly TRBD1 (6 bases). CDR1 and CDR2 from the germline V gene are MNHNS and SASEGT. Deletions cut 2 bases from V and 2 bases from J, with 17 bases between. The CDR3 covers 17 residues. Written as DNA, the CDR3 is TGTGCCAGCAGTGAACGTGCCAGGGGCCCCATCACAGATACGCAGTATTTT. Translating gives CASSERARGPITDTQYF.

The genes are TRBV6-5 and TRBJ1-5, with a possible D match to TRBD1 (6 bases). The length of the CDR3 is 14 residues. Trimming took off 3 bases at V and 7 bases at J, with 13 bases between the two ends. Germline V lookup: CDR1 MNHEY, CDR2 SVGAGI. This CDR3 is CASSYDRLVQPQHF. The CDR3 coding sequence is TGTGCCAGCAGTTATGACAGGCTAGTCCAGCCCCAGCATTTT.

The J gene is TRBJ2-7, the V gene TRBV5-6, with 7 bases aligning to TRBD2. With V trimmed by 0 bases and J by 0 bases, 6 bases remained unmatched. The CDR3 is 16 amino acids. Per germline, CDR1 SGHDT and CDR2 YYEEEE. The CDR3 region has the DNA TGTGCCAGCAGCTTGGTGGCTAGCGGTGGCTCCTACGAGCAGTACTTC. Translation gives CASSLVASGGSYEQYF. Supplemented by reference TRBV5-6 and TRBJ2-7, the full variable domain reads DAGVTQSPTHLIKTRGQQVTLRCSPKSGHDTVSWYQQALGQGPQFIFQYYEEEERQRGNFPDRFSGHQFPNYSSELNVNALLLGDSALYLCASSLVASGGSYEQYFGPGTRLTVT.

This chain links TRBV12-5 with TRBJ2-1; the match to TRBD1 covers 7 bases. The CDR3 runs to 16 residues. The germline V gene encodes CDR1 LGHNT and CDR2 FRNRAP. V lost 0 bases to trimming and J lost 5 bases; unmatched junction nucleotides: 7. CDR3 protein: CASGLVQGTEDNEQFF. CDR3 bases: TGTGCTAGTGGTTTGGTACAGGGGACAGAAGACAATGAGCAGTTCTTC.

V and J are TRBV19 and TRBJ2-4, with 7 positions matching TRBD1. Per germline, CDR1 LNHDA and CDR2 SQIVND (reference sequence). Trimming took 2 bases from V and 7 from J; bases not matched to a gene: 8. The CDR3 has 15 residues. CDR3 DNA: TGTGCCAGTAGTATAACAGGGGTCACCGGGAACATTCAGTACTTC. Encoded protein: CASSITGVTGNIQYF.

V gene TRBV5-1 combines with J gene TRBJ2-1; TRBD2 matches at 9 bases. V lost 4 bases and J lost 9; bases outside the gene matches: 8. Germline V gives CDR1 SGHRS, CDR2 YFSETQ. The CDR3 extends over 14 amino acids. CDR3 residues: CASSQGGGALEQFF. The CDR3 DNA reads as TGCGCCAGCAGCCAGGGCGGGGGGGCGCTTGAGCAGTTCTTC.

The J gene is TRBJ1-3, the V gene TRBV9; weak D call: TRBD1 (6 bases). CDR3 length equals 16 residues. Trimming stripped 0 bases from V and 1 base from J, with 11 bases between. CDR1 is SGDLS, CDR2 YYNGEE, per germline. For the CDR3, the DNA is TGTGCCAGCAGCGTAGGCGGCAGGGGATCTGGAAACACCATATATTTT. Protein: CASSVGGRGSGNTIYF.

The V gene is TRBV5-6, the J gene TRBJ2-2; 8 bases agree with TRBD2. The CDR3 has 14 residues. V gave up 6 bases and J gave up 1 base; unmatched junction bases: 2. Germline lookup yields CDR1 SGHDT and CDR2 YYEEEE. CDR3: CASKRGKNTGELFF. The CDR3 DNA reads TGTGCCAGCAAGCGGGGGAAGAACACCGGGGAGCTGTTTTTT.

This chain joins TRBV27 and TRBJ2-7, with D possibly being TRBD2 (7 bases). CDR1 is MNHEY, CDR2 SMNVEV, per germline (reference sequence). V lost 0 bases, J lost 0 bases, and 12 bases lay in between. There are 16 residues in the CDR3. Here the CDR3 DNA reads TGTGCCAGCAGTTTATCTATGGCGGGGGCCTCCTACGAGCAGTACTTC. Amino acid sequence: CASSLSMAGASYEQYF.

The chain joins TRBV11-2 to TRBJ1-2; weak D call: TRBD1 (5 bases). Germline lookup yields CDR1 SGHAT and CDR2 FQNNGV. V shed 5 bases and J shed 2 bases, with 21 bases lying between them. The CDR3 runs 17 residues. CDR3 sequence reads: CASSPGGPLGTNYGYTF. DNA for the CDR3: TGTGCCAGCAGCCCCGGAGGGCCCCTCGGGACCAACTATGGCTACACCTTC. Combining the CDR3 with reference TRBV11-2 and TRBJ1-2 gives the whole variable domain EAGVAQSPRYKIIEKRQSVAFWCNPISGHATLYWYQQILGQGPKLLIQFQNNGVVDDSQLPKDRFSAERLKGVDSTLKIQPAKLEDSAVYLCASSPGGPLGTNYGYTFGSGTRLTVV.

The DNA for the CDR3 is TGTGCCAGCAGCGGTGGAGGTTCAGAGACCCAGTACTTC. This translates into CASSGGGSETQYF. The V and J genes are TRBV7-3 and TRBJ2-5; D might be TRBD2 (5 bases). The germline V gene has CDR1 SGHTA and CDR2 FQGTGA. The CDR3 totals 13 residues. V dropped 5 bases and J dropped 4 bases, with 11 bases sitting between them.

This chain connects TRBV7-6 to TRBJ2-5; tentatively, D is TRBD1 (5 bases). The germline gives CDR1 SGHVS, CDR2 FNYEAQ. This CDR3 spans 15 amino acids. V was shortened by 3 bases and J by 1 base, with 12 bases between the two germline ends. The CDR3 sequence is CASSFLGRAQETQYF. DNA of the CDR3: TGTGCCAGCAGCTTTTTGGGCAGGGCCCAAGAGACCCAGTACTTC.

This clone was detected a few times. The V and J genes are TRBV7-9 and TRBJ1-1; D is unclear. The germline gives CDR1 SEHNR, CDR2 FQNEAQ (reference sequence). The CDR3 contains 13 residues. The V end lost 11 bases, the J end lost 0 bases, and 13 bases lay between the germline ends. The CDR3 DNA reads TGTGCCTCCGAGCATATGATGAACACTGAAGCTTTCTTT. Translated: CASEHMMNTEAFF.